Given below is one T cell receptor beta chain in context. This clone is a singleton in its sample. Its antigen is unknown. Per-base qualities were not stored, and no clone one base away is much larger. At one collaborating source in Seattle, patients were enrolled during active infection and were followed longitudinally through the course of disease. Collaborating institutions collected whole blood in K2EDTA tubes following their own protocols. For TCRbeta analysis, collaborator samples were shipped as frozen whole blood, as isolated PBMCs, or as DNA extracted from either sample type. The source of the sample is a study of blood T cell repertoires in COVID-19 (dated by TCRdb to the early 2020s). With regard to the full study: Samples from collaborators originated in the United States, Italy and Spain and spanned both the acute and convalescent phases of COVID-19. The material from the prospective study consisted of cDNA or gDNA derived from T cells, B-cell-depleted T cells, or PBMCs. A freely available public database, intended as a resource for researchers studying the immune response to SARS-CoV-2, is where the repertoires were released. Samples came from the ongoing ImmuneRACE study (first 160 participants) plus 1,254 subjects from 6 global collaborators. Sample metadata almost always included a de-identified subject ID, COVID-19 status, age in years and sex. HLA class I and class II types, where available, came from metadata supplied by the sample provider rather than from assay-based typing. Subjects who had been exposed to COVID-19, were actively infected with it, or had recovered from it provided the deeply sampled blood TCRbeta repertoires that made up the dataset. Broad study findings and their caveats: How much clinical and demographic metadata was included differed by source and by participant, and the metadata was provided uncurated.

CDR1 and CDR2 are drawn from the germline V gene: MDHEN, SYDVKM. V lost 4 bases and J lost 4 bases; the stretch between them is 18 bases long. The CDR3 spans 16 residues, from the cysteine through the phenylalanine. Here the CDR3 DNA is all that survives: 48 bases in frame from base 1. TCRbeta CDR3 regions were amplified from genomic DNA by means of the immunoSEQ Assay, a bias-controlled multiplex PCR. Processing in the source paper ran as follows. The number of nucleated cells in each sample was estimated by amplification of reference gene primers within the assay. To quantify the absolute abundance of each unique TCRbeta CDR3 rearrangement, sequence reads were collapsed and filtered. Productive Simpson clonality was computed per sample as the square root of Simpson's diversity index over productive rearrangements. TCRdb mirrors the immuneACCESS table, restricted to in-frame sequences. Some clones are absent from its copies; in checked studies, under half trace to an unresolved V gene, and the reason for the others is unknown. The V and J calls and clone size come from that table; D and trimming were worked out from the DNA. Counted in this sample were fewer than 300,000 clones; about nine tenths of them appeared once. The leading ten clones occupy 2% to 3% of the sample.

The source is a person under 30 with COVID-19, enrolled during active disease. Sequencing was performed on peripheral blood. The V and J segments used are TRBV28 and TRBJ2-3; D gene: possibly TRBD1, on 5 matching bases. The bases are TGTGCCAGCAGTTCAGGGCAGGAGAGGCTGGCAGATACGCAGTATTTT. This encodes CASSSGQERLADTQYF.